The clone carrying this TCR beta chain was detected a few times. Its target is not known. The V gene lost 4 bases and the J gene lost 3 bases, with 10 bases spanning the gap. From germline, CDR1 is SGHDN and CDR2 FVKESK. This CDR3 region has 13 residues. Construction of TCR beta libraries was performed using quantitative 5'-RACE with molecular barcodes. TCRdb re-analysed the 5' RACE reads in MiXCR, keeping a single row per CDR3 protein. Among about 90,000 distinct CDR3 sequences listed, roughly 10% were seen once. The data originate from a study of CD8 T cells in ankylosing spondylitis. Study conclusions and caveats: Seemingly characteristic of ankylosing spondylitis blood was a TCR beta motif consisting of fewer than 10 highly homologous variants.

Material: blood, either unsorted or a sorted T cell fraction (not recorded which). This receptor was taken from a male donor with ankylosing spondylitis. This chain links TRBV14 with TRBJ2-7, with D possibly TRBD1 on 5 matching bases. The CDR3 DNA reads as TGTGCCAGCAGCCCCCAAGGGGTCTACGAGCAGTACTTC. It yields the protein CASSPQGVYEQYF. Full variable domain (remainder filled in from reference TRBV14 and TRBJ2-7): EAGVTQFPSHSVIEKGQTVTLRCDPISGHDNLYWYRRVMGKEIKFLLHFVKESKQDESGMPNNRFLAERTGGTYSTLKVQPAELEDSGVYFCASSPQGVYEQYFGPGTRLTVT.